This T cell receptor (beta chain) was retrieved from a study of Ad26.COV2.S vaccination and SARS-CoV-2 variants. Study results and limitations: Placebo recipients had lower spike-specific TCR breadth than vaccine recipients. It is possible that the TCR breadth and depth analyses underestimated the total T cell responses.

The assay was immunoSEQ multiplex PCR, and TCRdb's table has in-frame clones only and misses some. Found here are about 350,000 clones, about 85% of them singletons; the top ten hold 3.3%. The treatment is: roughly 20 received Ad26.COV2.S at low or high dose, single or two shots; roughly 5 received placebo; per-sample allocation not given. Samples came from day 63 after the first vaccine or placebo injection. An adult of 18-55 years in Boston served as donor. Spike of the Wuhan-strain SARS-CoV-2 was expressed by an Ad26 vector, which formed the vaccine. V lost 2 bases to trimming and J lost 2 bases, with 3 bases between them. Germline V gene sequence: CDR1 KGHSH, CDR2 LQKENI. CDR3 length: 13 residues. Turning to this clone: Its cognate antigen is unknown.

The V call is TRBV18, the J call TRBJ2-2; D ambiguous. The material was peripheral blood, obtained in a trial of Ad26.COV2.S vaccine versus placebo. The TCR comes from a person aged 18-65 years who received the Ad26.COV2.S COVID-19 vaccine or a placebo. DNA for the CDR3: TGTGCCAGCTCACCATACAACACCGGGGAGCTGTTTTTT. It specifies CASSPYNTGELFF.